The entry below gives a single T cell receptor beta chain sequence along with its context. These data are taken from a study of OX40 agonist ivuxolimab in advanced cancers. Sequencing used immunoSEQ multiplex PCR; TCRdb keeps in-frame clones, though not all of them. The sample shows about 50,000 clones, approximately 80% of them seen only once. This receptor was identified in an adult with an advanced solid tumor such as melanoma, head and neck, liver or kidney cancer. The sample was CD4+ or CD8+ T cells sorted from blood, taken in a trial of the OX40 agonist ivuxolimab.

The CDR3 spells CASSMGQPLSSGNTIYF. For the CDR3, the DNA is TGTGCCAGCAGCATGGGACAGCCTCTGAGCTCTGGAAACACCATATATTTT. The chain joins TRBV21-1 to TRBJ1-3; no DNA check was done on the table's D call, TRBD1. TRBV21-1 counts as a pseudogene. The length of the CDR3 is 17 residues.